This T cell receptor (beta chain) derives from a study of CD8 T cells in ankylosing spondylitis. TCRdb itself ran the 5' RACE reads through MiXCR, one entry per CDR3 protein. Of some 240,000 distinct CDR3 sequences in the sample, 15% to 20% were seen once. In its sample, this clonotype was seen a few times. Trimming removed 3 bases from V and 0 bases from J, with 12 bases in between. The CDR3 is made up of 15 amino acids. The germline V gene has CDR1 MNHEY and CDR2 SMNVEV (reference sequence). The sequenced sample consisted of blood, either unsorted or a sorted T cell fraction (not recorded which). The sequence was obtained from a male donor with ankylosing spondylitis or in good health (not recorded which). This rearrangement joins TRBV27 to TRBJ2-7; D remains ambiguous. The CDR3 DNA reads TGTGCCAGCAGTTTCTCTCAGTCCAGCTCCTACGAGCAGTACTTC. Amino acids: CASSFSQSSSYEQYF.